One sample yielded the 29 T cell receptor beta chains listed below, sequenced in a study of T-cell reconstitution after alpha-beta-depleted transplantation in children. TCRbeta library construction was performed incorporating unique molecular identifiers. TCRdb re-analysed the PCR reads in MiXCR, keeping a single row per CDR3 protein. The data contain about 140,000 distinct CDR3 sequences, around 9% of them seen just once; the ten biggest clones take up about a sixth. The material was PBMCs, mostly from graft donor cells, obtained 180 days after TCRalphabeta/CD19-depleted stem cell transplant. Receptors were obtained from a female patient between 2 and 15 years old who had a stem cell transplant for congenital amegakaryocytic thrombocytopenia, so the T cells may come from the graft donor.

For the CDR3, the DNA is TGTGCCATCAGTGAGGCTAGCGGGAGGGCCTTAGAAGGGAACGAGCAGTACTTC. Its translation is CAISEASGRALEGNEQYF. The chain links TRBV10-3 to TRBJ2-7; 12 bases map to TRBD2. The germline V gene encodes CDR1 ENHRY and CDR2 SYGVKD. This CDR3 region has 18 residues. V was pared by 2 bases and J by 5 bases, with 13 bases of the junction left unmatched.

This clonotype has ten or more counts. The chain combines TRBV3-1 with TRBJ2-3; D perhaps matches TRBD2 (5 bases). Per the germline V gene, CDR1 is LGHDT and CDR2 is YNNKEL (reference sequence). CDR3 length: 14 residues. The V and J ends lost 0 bases and 7 bases respectively, with 11 bases between them. This chain's CDR3 is CASSQDRGWYTQYF. The CDR3 DNA sequence: TGTGCCAGCAGCCAAGATCGGGGTTGGTATACGCAGTATTTT.

The CDR3 bases are TGTGCCAGCAGCTTAGATATCTTCCCGGATGGACAGCCGGGGCAGTACTTC. It is translated as CASSLDIFPDGQPGQYF. V usage is TRBV11-2 and J usage is TRBJ2-7; D perhaps matches TRBD1 (6 bases). The CDR3 consists of 17 residues. From germline, CDR1 is SGHAT and CDR2 FQNNGV. Trimming removed 0 bases from V and 9 bases from J, with 24 bases in between.

This clonotype was observed many times. The chain links TRBV29-1 to TRBJ1-3; 7 bases agree with TRBD1. This CDR3 has 13 amino acids. Germline assignment: CDR1 SQVTM and CDR2 ANQGSEA. The J segment lost 5 bases and the V segment lost 7 bases, leaving 8 bases of the junction unmatched. The DNA for the CDR3 is TGCAGCGCCTTGGGGACAGCGCGAAACACCATATATTTT. Its protein product is CSALGTARNTIYF.

The sample holds many counts of this clonotype. V gene TRBV12-3 or TRBV12-4 combines with J gene TRBJ1-5; the D is unclear. Deletions cut 3 bases from V and 3 bases from J, with 6 bases between. This CDR3 spans 13 amino acids. CDR3 bases: TGTGCCAGCAGTTTGAAGTCCAATCAGCCCCAGCATTTT. It encodes CASSLKSNQPQHF.

There are a few counts of this clonotype. This rearrangement joins TRBV7-6 to TRBJ2-3; no firm D call. This CDR3 region has 16 residues. The germline CDR1 and CDR2 sequences are SGHVS and FNYEAQ. V was clipped by 5 bases and J by 1 base, with 16 bases between them. CDR3 in amino acids: CASSTKNTARTDTQYF. In nucleotides, the CDR3 is TGTGCCAGCAGCACCAAGAACACCGCCCGCACAGATACGCAGTATTTT.

This clonotype was picked up a small number of times. The chain employs TRBV28 and TRBJ2-3, with D unclear. The germline V gene has CDR1 MDHEN and CDR2 SYDVKM. This CDR3 comprises 15 residues. V lost 2 bases and J lost 3, with 12 bases in between. This CDR3 reads CASSLKVVRTDTQYF. In nucleotides, the CDR3 is TGTGCCAGCAGTTTAAAAGTGGTGCGGACAGATACGCAGTATTTT.

This clonotype was counted many times. The chain links TRBV5-1 to TRBJ2-1; 7 bases align to TRBD1. Germline V gene sequence: CDR1 SGHRS, CDR2 YFSETQ. Trimming took 4 bases from V and 0 from J; bases not matched to a gene: 4. This CDR3 has 15 residues. CDR3 in amino acids: CASSVGQSSYNEQFF. DNA of the CDR3: TGCGCCAGCAGCGTGGGACAGAGCTCCTACAATGAGCAGTTCTTC. Drawing the rest from reference TRBV5-1 and TRBJ2-1, the complete variable domain is KAGVTQTPRYLIKTRGQQVTLSCSPISGHRSVSWYQQTPGQGLQFLFEYFSETQRNKGNFPGRFSGRQFSNSRSEMNVSTLELGDSALYLCASSVGQSSYNEQFFGPGTRLTVL.

Turning to this clonotype: A read error may be the cause here, since a much bigger clone is one base away. The chain is built from TRBV4-2 and TRBJ2-7; D may be TRBD1 or TRBD2 (5 bases each). The V end was cut by 1 base, the J end by 2 bases, with 15 bases between. CDR3 length: 16 residues. Germline-derived CDR1 and CDR2 are LGHNA and YNFKEQ. CDR3 protein: CASSQALRDVTYEQYF. CDR3 DNA sequence: TGTGCCAGCAGCCAAGCATTGAGGGACGTTACCTACGAGCAGTACTTC.

This clonotype was seen at least ten times. The chain links TRBV29-1 to TRBJ2-1, with TRBD2 matching over 10 bases. Germline CDR1 reads SQVTM; CDR2 reads ANQGSEA. This CDR3 region has 15 residues. J was trimmed by 5 bases and V by 0 bases; bases with no gene match: 4. The CDR3: CSVEEWLAGDNEQFF. The CDR3 nucleotides are TGCAGCGTTGAAGAGTGGCTAGCGGGAGACAATGAGCAGTTCTTC.

In regard to this clonotype: Possible read error: a much larger clone is one base away. The J gene is TRBJ2-3, the V gene TRBV6-1; tentatively, D is TRBD1 (5 bases). The CDR3 consists of 15 residues. From germline, CDR1 is MNHNS and CDR2 SASEGT. The CDR3 coding sequence is TGTGCCAGCAACATTCAGGGAAAAGAGGCAGATGCGCAGTATTTT. It encodes CASNIQGKEADAQYF.

Ten or more counts support this clonotype. The chain couples TRBV3-1 to TRBJ1-1; D is unresolved. V lost 3 bases, J lost 1 base, and 12 bases lay in between. Germline values: CDR1 LGHDT, CDR2 YNNKEL (reference sequence). The CDR3 sequence is 15 residues long. This chain's CDR3 is CASSHAGRKNTEAFF. For the CDR3, the DNA is TGTGCCAGCAGCCACGCCGGACGGAAGAACACTGAAGCTTTCTTT.

The V gene is TRBV29-1, the J gene TRBJ1-2; no definite D call. The CDR3 spans 11 residues. V was shortened by 4 bases and J by 8 bases, with 11 bases between the two germline ends. CDR1 and CDR2 (germline): SQVTM, ANQGSEA. In DNA form, the CDR3 reads TGCAGCGTTGGGCCCCCAACAGGCTACACCTTC. Amino acids: CSVGPPTGYTF.

This clonotype was seen repeatedly, ten times or more. The chain combines TRBV6-1 with TRBJ2-1, with TRBD2 as a possible D gene (5 bases). CDR1 and CDR2 from the germline V gene are MNHNS and SASEGT. V was shortened by 8 bases and J by 5 bases, with 22 bases between the two germline ends. The CDR3 runs 16 residues. This chain's CDR3 is CASLKLGDHGDNEQFF. The CDR3 region has the DNA TGTGCCAGCCTTAAACTAGGCGACCATGGGGACAATGAGCAGTTCTTC.

This clonotype was detected ten times or more. This rearrangement joins TRBV5-1 to TRBJ2-1; 14 positions match TRBD2. Unmatched junction bases numbered 21, after V lost 4 bases and J lost 12 bases. CDR1 and CDR2 from the germline V gene are SGHRS and YFSETQ. CDR3 length: 19 amino acids. CDR3 in DNA: TGCGCCAGCAGCCAATTGGGACTAGCGGGAGTTTTGCCGGCTCGGAGGCAGTTCTTC. Residues: CASSQLGLAGVLPARRQFF.

There are many counts of this clonotype. This chain connects TRBV29-1 to TRBJ2-7; TRBD2 might be the D (6 bases). This CDR3 has 12 amino acids. Germline V gene sequence: CDR1 SQVTM, CDR2 ANQGSEA. V was pared by 6 bases and J by 6 bases, with 15 bases between. CDR3 loop: CSVRPRRGEQYF. The CDR3 DNA follows: TGCAGCGTCCGGCCAAGGCGGGGCGAGCAGTACTTC.

This clonotype was counted ten times or more. The gene calls are TRBV5-1 and TRBJ1-5; 8 bases are shared with TRBD1. There are 14 residues in the CDR3. J was trimmed by 3 bases and V by 4 bases; bases with no gene match: 3. The germline CDR1 and CDR2 sequences are SGHRS and YFSETQ. The CDR3, as DNA: TGCGCCAGCAGCCTGACAGGGGACAATCAGCCCCAGCATTTT. It encodes CASSLTGDNQPQHF.

In its sample, this clonotype was seen many times. This chain joins TRBV6-5 and TRBJ1-6; TRBD1 matches 7 bases. Germline V gene data show CDR1 as MNHEY and CDR2 as SVGAGI. With 4 bases clipped from V and 9 bases from J, the junction kept 6 bases outside the gene matches. The CDR3 covers 14 residues. This CDR3 reads CASSSRQGASPLHF. The CDR3 region has the DNA TGTGCCAGCAGTTCCAGACAGGGAGCTTCACCCCTCCACTTT.

The chain employs TRBV4-1 and TRBJ1-2; D possibly corresponds to TRBD1 (6 bases). Deletions cut 2 bases from V and 8 bases from J, with 21 bases between. The CDR3 extends over 16 amino acids. In germline, CDR1 is MGHRA, CDR2 YSYEKL. As DNA, the CDR3 is TGCGCCAGCAGCCAAAAGTTACAGGGTGGTCTTGAAGGCTACACCTTC. Translation: CASSQKLQGGLEGYTF.

The chain joins TRBV28 to TRBJ1-4; D is undetermined. The germline V gene encodes CDR1 MDHEN and CDR2 SYDVKM. Trimming left V 5 bases short and J 4 bases short, with 11 bases between. The CDR3 has 14 residues. The CDR3 loop is CASSPPRDNEKLFF. CDR3 bases: TGTGCCAGCAGTCCCCCAAGGGATAATGAAAAACTGTTTTTT. Looking up the rest from reference TRBV28 and TRBJ1-4 gives the full variable domain: DVKVTQSSRYLVKRTGEKVFLECVQDMDHENMFWYRQDPGLGLRLIYFSYDVKMKEKGDIPEGYSVSREKKERFSLILESASTNQTSMYLCASSPPRDNEKLFFGSGTQLSVL.

This clonotype appeared a few times. The V call is TRBV3-1, the J call TRBJ2-3, with a weak D call TRBD1 (5 bases). The CDR3 totals 15 residues. The V end lost 0 bases, the J end lost 2 bases, and 9 bases lay between the germline ends. Germline V CDR1 and CDR2: LGHDT, YNNKEL (reference sequence). DNA for the CDR3: TGTGCCAGCAGCCAAGATGGACACCACACAGATACGCAGTATTTT. Encoded protein: CASSQDGHHTDTQYF.

This clonotype was counted ten times or more. J is TRBJ2-5 and V is TRBV18; 10 bases align to TRBD1. This CDR3 is built from 14 residues. Germline CDR1 KGHSH, CDR2 LQKENI. V lost 8 bases and J lost 3; bases outside the gene matches: 6. This CDR3 is CASGRDRGKETQYF. CDR3 in DNA: TGTGCCAGCGGACGGGACAGGGGAAAAGAGACCCAGTACTTC.

This clonotype was observed at least ten times. The J gene is TRBJ2-1, the V gene TRBV12-3 or TRBV12-4; a possible D gene is TRBD2 (6 bases). V dropped 5 bases and J dropped 10 bases, with 18 bases sitting between them. This CDR3 is 14 amino acids long. The DNA of the CDR3 is TGTGCCAGCAGTAGGCGGGACCCGAGGAAAGAGCAGTTCTTC. It translates to CASSRRDPRKEQFF.

This clonotype has just a few counts. A much larger clone sits a single nucleotide away, making a read error possible. This chain links TRBV20-1 with TRBJ2-4; 8 positions match TRBD2. CDR3 size: 14 residues. Germline CDR1 is DFQATT and CDR2 is SNEGSKA (reference sequence). The CDR3 DNA reads TGCAGTGCTCGGACTAGCCGGGCCAAAAACAGTCAGTACTTC. It yields the protein CSARTSRAKNSQYF.

This clonotype was observed a few times. The V gene is TRBV20-1, the J gene TRBJ1-6; 9 nucleotides align to TRBD1. V lost 3 bases to trimming and J lost 7 bases; unmatched junction nucleotides: 1. This CDR3 contains 13 residues. Germline values: CDR1 DFQATT, CDR2 SNEGSKA (reference sequence). The CDR3, as DNA: TGCAGTGCTAGCGGGACAGGGAATTCACCCCTCCACTTT. Its protein is CSASGTGNSPLHF.

This clonotype was seen more than once but under ten times. The CDR3 region is CASSINRGLDNEQFF. CDR3 nucleotides: TGTGCCAGTAGTATAAACAGGGGGCTCGACAATGAGCAGTTCTTC. The rearrangement joins TRBV19 to TRBJ2-1, with TRBD1 identical over 9 bases. Germline V gives CDR1 LNHDA, CDR2 SQIVND (reference sequence). The CDR3 is 15 residues long. Trimming cost V 2 bases and J 5 bases; bases outside gene matches: 4.

This clonotype was picked up many times. J is TRBJ2-4 and V is TRBV6-2 or TRBV6-3, with 9 bases matching TRBD1. Germline lookup yields CDR1 MNHEY and CDR2 SVGEGT. V shed 2 bases, J shed 9 bases, and the junction held 14 bases outside the gene matches. The CDR3 is made up of 17 amino acids. The CDR3 nucleotides read TGTGCCAGCAGTTACGGGGAATACGGGACAGGGTCCGGCATTCAGTACTTC. It yields the protein CASSYGEYGTGSGIQYF.

This clonotype was seen a few times. V and J are TRBV25-1 and TRBJ1-4; 8 positions agree with TRBD1. J lost 8 bases, V lost 6 bases, and 8 bases had no gene match. The CDR3 runs to 14 residues. Germline CDR1 and CDR2: MGHDK and SYGVNS. In DNA form, the CDR3 reads TGTGCCAGCAGGAGGGCAGGGGGCTACGAAAAACTGTTTTTT. This translates into CASRRAGGYEKLFF.

The chain carries TRBV11-2 and TRBJ1-2; TRBD1 might be the D (6 bases). V lost 1 base and J lost 2, with 20 bases in between. The CDR3 has 18 amino acids. From germline, CDR1 is SGHAT and CDR2 FQNNGV. CDR3 bases: TGTGCCAGCAGCTTAGGCCCTTTAGACCGAACAGGGAACTATGGCTACACCTTC. Translating it yields CASSLGPLDRTGNYGYTF.